This T cell receptor beta chain is drawn from a study of Ad26.COV2.S vaccination and SARS-CoV-2 variants. Libraries were prepared by immunoSEQ multiplex PCR; TCRdb keeps only in-frame clonotypes and omits some of them. The sample contains approximately 480,000 clones, around 88% of which appear only once. Comment on this clone: Its matching antigen is unknown. Other DNA sequences from this sample encode an identical CDR3 as well.

Study results and caveats: There was reportedly substantial breadth in spike-specific CD8+ and CD4+ T cell responses after vaccination.

Germline assignment: CDR1 SGHNT and CDR2 YENEEA. Trimming took 4 bases from V and 3 from J, leaving 6 bases between them. This CDR3 contains 13 residues. As to treatment: roughly 18 received Ad26.COV2.S at low or high dose, single or two shots; several received placebo; per-sample allocation not given. The samples were gathered on day 63 after the first injection of vaccine or placebo. This clonotype was obtained from a person aged 18-65 years who received the Ad26.COV2.S COVID-19 vaccine or a placebo. The V gene is TRBV11-3, the J gene TRBJ2-2; D not resolved. Material: peripheral blood, obtained in a trial of Ad26.COV2.S vaccine versus placebo. CDR3 region: CASSSRDTGELFF. Written as DNA, the CDR3 is TGTGCCAGCAGCTCCCGGGACACCGGGGAGCTGTTTTTT.